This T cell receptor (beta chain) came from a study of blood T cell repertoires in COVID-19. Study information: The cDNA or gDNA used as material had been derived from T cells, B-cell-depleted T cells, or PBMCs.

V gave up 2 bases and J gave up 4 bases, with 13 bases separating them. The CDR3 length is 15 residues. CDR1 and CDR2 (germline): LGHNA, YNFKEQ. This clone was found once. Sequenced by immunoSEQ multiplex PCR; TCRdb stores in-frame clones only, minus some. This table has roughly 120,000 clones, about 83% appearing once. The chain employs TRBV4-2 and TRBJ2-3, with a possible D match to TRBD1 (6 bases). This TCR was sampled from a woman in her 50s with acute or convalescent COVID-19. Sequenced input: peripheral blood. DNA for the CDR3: TGTGCCAGCAGCCAAAGCGACAGGTGGGCAGATACGCAGTATTTT. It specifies CASSQSDRWADTQYF.